Sequencing of this TCR beta chain was carried out in a study of shared clonotypes between healthy human individuals (dated by TCRdb to about 2020). Describing the broader study: A couple of women and three men aged 18 to 49 years were included in the cohort. For each donor, CD4 naive and CD4 memory were each given three plates, CD8 naive was given two plates, and CD8 memory was given one plate. To estimate repertoire size and how much clonotypes are shared between individuals, the study performed deep sequencing of blood TCR repertoires from a few healthy adults. Per donor, leukapheresis produced somewhere between about 0.9 and 9.5 billion PBMCs. Libraries were prepared and TCR repertoires were sequenced by different laboratories using diverse techniques, in order to increase sequencing depth and limit assay-specific biases. Summary of the overall study and its limitations: Naive subsets generally had larger estimated clonotype richness than memory subsets did. Rarefaction of sorted-subset datasets indicated incomplete sequencing despite the large sequencing depth. Sampling was limited to blood, and TCR repertoires in tissue likely differ from TCR repertoires in blood. Compared with non-shared clonotypes, clonotypes shared by all four sorted-subset donors had higher generation probabilities. Because the study included only a small number of donors, the genetic and exposure-history diversity represented was limited. When a handful of donors were compared, the shared fraction of clonotypes was around 5% for naive CD4, less than 4% for naive CD8, 2% to 2.5% for memory CD4, and approximately 0.4% for memory CD8. Pairwise subsampling indicated that sequencing depth was expected to affect the degree of clonotype sharing among donors.

With regard to this clone: No cognate antigen has been identified for it. No base quality values were provided; no much bigger clone lies one nucleotide off.

Using the deep immunoSEQ assay, multiplex PCR amplified TCR CDR3 regions from genomic DNA. For each cell subset, the extracted genomic DNA was distributed evenly across all wells of several immunoSEQ 96-well plates, and each plate served as one replicate. For sorted subsets, approximately 200 ng of genomic DNA, equivalent to 30,000 or so T cell genomes, went into each replicate PCR. Purified libraries were quantified with a Qubit 3.0 fluorometer, sized on a Bioanalyzer 2100, and re-quantified with the KAPA Library Quantification kit. Every immunoSEQ 96-well plate was sequenced on a dedicated single-read 150-cycle Illumina NextSeq 550 flow cell. The original methods were these. Because the immunoSEQ output included only junctional sequences and no quality scores, the filtering could not be the same as the filtering used for full-length reads. To assign V/J genes and CDR3, sequences were annotated using PyIR, a Python wrapper for IgBLAST v1.9, with IMGT germline references. Any read was removed if the V/J assignment was weak (E-value above 1e-6), the CDR3 was missing, or the read contained stop codons, out-of-frame junctions, or ambiguous translated residues. V3J clonotypes were defined as sequences sharing the same inferred V gene, J gene, and CDR3 amino acid sequence. To compute the percentage overlap between repertoires, the number of shared unique clonotypes was divided by the size of the smaller repertoire. Repertoire richness was assessed with RTK rarefaction, the Chao1 estimator, and Recon v2.1 estimates of unobserved clonotypes. Generation probabilities were computed with OLGA for all TCRbeta clonotypes obtained by the gDNA method from several donors. TCRdb re-hosts the immuneACCESS table, in-frame sequences only. Its copies lack some clones; in the studies checked, an unresolved V gene accounts for under half of them, and the cause for the rest is not known. V and J calls plus clone size are reproduced from that table; the DNA served to infer D and trimming. The sample table shows about 2.1 million clones, and under 95% are seen once. The top ten constitute about 1.8% of the sample.

CD8 naive samples were CD45RO-negative cells positively selected for CCR7, giving a CD45RA+CCR7+ population that excluded TemRA cells. The donors were healthy, HIV-negative adults who had no recently reported acute infections or vaccinations. All donors were Caucasian adults living in Nashville, Tennessee, USA. After blood collection by leukapheresis, PBMCs were isolated using Ficoll-Histopaque density gradient centrifugation and then cryopreserved in the vapor phase of liquid nitrogen. Analytical flow cytometry was used to check the purity and quantity of every magnetically sorted T cell population. Genomic DNA was isolated from each sorted fraction and quantified by UV absorbance on a Nanodrop 2000c. In the germline V gene, CDR1 corresponds to SGHRS and CDR2 to YFSETQ. Ends trimmed: V by 6 bases, J by 4 bases; bases unmatched to a gene: 8. The CDR3, cysteine through phenylalanine, is 14 amino acids long. The only DNA kept is the CDR3, 42 bases in frame from the first base.

The sequence came from a young man in good health. Some clones in this sample may be carry-over from other donors' samples. The chain is encoded by TRBV5-1 joined to TRBJ2-5, with 8 central nucleotides matching TRBD1. What was sequenced was naive CD8+ T cells from PBMCs. What this sample's cell subset or site label stands for: CD45RA+CCR7+. The CDR3 in this case is CASTPQGALETQYF. The DNA sequence is TGCGCCAGCACCCCCCAGGGGGCTTTAGAGACCCAGTACTTC.